The rows below give T cell receptor beta chains drawn from one sample of a study of neurological immune-mediated disorders. TCRdb fed the 5' RACE reads into MiXCR, producing one record per CDR3 protein. The sample consists of 30,000 to 40,000 distinct CDR3 sequences, around 10% of them appearing once. Source material: PBMCs. Receptors originate from a man aged 60 to 75 with HTLV-1-associated myelopathy (HAM/TSP). Both conserved end residues are part of each CDR3. Clone size is shown for a subset of rows, as once, few, many or a class of expanded clone.

>TRBV14|TRBJ1-3|.
CASSHSRGPPSGNTIYF
>TRBV28|TRBJ2-7|once
CASSPPDLSSYEQYF
>TRBV5-1|TRBJ1-5|many
CASSFGGNSNQPQHF
>TRBV11-2|TRBJ1-4|.
CASSSGGNEKLFF
>TRBV6-5|TRBJ1-3|many
CASSRGNTIYF
>TRBV4-1|TRBJ2-4|many
CASSQDRTGMGENIQYF
>TRBV20-1|TRBJ2-7|many
CSARVSGSGSYEQYF
>TRBV7-2|TRBJ2-7|many
CASSPGPGQGDEQYF
>TRBV19|TRBJ2-5|.
CASSPRGGGGQETQYF
>TRBV2|TRBJ1-5|many
CASSGDRAQPQHF
>TRBV29-1|TRBJ2-7|many
CSVEGVSYEQYF